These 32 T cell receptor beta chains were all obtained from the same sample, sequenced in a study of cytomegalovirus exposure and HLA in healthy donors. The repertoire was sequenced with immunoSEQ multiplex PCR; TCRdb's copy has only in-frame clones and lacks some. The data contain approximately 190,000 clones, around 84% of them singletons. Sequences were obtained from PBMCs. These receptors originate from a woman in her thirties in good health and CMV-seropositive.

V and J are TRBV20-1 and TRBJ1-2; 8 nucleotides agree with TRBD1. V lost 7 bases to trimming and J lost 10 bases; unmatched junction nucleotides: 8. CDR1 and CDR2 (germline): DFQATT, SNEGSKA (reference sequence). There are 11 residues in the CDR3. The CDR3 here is CSVPLRGPYTF. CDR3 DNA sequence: TGCAGTGTGCCACTCAGGGGGCCCTACACCTTC.

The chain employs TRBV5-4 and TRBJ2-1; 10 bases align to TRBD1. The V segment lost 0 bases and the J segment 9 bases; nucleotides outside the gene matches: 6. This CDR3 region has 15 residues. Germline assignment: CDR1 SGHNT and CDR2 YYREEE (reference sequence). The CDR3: CASSLADRGPREQFF. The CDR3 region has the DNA TGTGCCAGCAGCTTGGCCGACAGGGGGCCTCGTGAGCAGTTCTTC.

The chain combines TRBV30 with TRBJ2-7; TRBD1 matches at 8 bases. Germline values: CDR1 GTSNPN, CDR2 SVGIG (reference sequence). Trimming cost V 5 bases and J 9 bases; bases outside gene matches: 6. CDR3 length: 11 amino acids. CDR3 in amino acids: CAWDVGQVQYF. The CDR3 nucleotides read TGTGCCTGGGACGTGGGACAGGTGCAGTACTTC.

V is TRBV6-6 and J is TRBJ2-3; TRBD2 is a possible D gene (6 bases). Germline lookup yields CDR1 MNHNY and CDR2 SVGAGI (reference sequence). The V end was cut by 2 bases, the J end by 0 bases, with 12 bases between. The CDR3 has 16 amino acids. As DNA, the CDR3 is TGTGCCAGCAGTTACAACCGGGACTCTAGCACAGATACGCAGTATTTT. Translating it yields CASSYNRDSSTDTQYF.

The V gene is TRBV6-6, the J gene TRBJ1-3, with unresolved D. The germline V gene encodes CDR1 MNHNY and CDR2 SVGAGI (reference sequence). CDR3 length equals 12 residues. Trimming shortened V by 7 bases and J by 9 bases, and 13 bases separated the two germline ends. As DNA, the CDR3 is TGTGCCAGCACCCCTGGACTGGGCACCATATATTTT. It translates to CASTPGLGTIYF.

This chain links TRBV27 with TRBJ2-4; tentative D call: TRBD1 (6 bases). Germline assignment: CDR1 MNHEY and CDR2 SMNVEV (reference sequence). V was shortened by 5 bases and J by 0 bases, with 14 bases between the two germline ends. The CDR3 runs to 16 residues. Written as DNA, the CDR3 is TGTGCCAGCAGTCATCCGGAGGACAGAGCCAAAAACATTCAGTACTTC. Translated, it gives CASSHPEDRAKNIQYF.

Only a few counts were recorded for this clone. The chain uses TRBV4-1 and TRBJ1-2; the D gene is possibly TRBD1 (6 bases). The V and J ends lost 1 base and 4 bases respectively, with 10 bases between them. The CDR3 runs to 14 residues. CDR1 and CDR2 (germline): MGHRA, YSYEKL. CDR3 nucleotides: TGCGCCAGCAGCCAAGTGGGGGCGGCCTATGGCTACACCTTC. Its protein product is CASSQVGAAYGYTF.

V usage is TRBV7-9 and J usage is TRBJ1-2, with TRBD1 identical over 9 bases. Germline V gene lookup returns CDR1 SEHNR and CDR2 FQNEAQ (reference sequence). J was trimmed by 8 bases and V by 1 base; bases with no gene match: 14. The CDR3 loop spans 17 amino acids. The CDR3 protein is CASSLGGTGSISWGYTF. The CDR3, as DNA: TGTGCCAGCAGCTTAGGCGGGACAGGGTCAATTTCGTGGGGCTACACCTTC.

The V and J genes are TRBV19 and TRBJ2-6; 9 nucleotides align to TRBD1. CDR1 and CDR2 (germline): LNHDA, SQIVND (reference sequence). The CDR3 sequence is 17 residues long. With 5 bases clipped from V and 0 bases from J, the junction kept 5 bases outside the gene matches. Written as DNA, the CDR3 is TGTGCCAGTAGTGATGGGACAGGGCCCTCTGGGGCCAACGTCCTGACTTTC. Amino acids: CASSDGTGPSGANVLTF.

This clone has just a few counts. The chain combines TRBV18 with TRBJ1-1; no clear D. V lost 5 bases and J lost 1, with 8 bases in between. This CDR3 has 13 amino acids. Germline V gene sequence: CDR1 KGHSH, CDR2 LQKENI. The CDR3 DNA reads TGTGCCAGCTCAACTAACCGGAACACTGAAGCTTTCTTT. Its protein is CASSTNRNTEAFF.

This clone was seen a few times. CDR3 residues: CASSIGATYNEQFF. The CDR3 DNA reads TGTGCCAGTAGTATAGGGGCAACCTACAATGAGCAGTTCTTC. The chain couples TRBV19 to TRBJ2-1; D not certain. The V and J ends lost 1 base and 2 bases respectively, with 6 bases between them. The CDR3 runs 14 residues. Germline-derived CDR1 and CDR2 are LNHDA and SQIVND (reference sequence).

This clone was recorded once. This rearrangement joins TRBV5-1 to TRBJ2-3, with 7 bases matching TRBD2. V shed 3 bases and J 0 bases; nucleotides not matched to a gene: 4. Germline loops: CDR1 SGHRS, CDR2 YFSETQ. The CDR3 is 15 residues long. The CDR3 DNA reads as TGCGCCAGCAGCTCAAGCGGGGCTAGCACAGATACGCAGTATTTT. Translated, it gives CASSSSGASTDTQYF.

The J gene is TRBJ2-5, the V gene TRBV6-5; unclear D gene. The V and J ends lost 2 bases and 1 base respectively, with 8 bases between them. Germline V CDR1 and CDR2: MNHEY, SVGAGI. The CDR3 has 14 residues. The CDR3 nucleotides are TGTGCCAGCAGTTACACTGTCTTCCAAGAGACCCAGTACTTC. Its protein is CASSYTVFQETQYF.

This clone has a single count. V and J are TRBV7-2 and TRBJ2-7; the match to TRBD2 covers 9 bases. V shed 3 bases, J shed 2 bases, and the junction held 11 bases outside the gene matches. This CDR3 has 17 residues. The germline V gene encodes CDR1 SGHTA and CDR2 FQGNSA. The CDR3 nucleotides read TGTGCCAGCAGCTTCCCAGCGGGAGGTATGTTAACCTACGAGCAGTACTTC. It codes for CASSFPAGGMLTYEQYF.

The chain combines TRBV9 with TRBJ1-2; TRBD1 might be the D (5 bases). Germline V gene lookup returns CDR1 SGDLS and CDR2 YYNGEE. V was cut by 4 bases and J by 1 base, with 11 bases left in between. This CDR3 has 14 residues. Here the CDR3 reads CASSRQTLNYGYTF. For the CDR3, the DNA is TGTGCCAGCAGCCGACAGACACTTAACTATGGCTACACCTTC.

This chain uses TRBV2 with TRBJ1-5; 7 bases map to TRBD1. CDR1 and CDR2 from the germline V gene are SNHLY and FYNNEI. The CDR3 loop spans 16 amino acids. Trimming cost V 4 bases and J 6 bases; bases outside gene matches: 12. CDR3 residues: CASSGRGFRLSQPQHF. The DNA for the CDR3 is TGTGCCAGCAGTGGCAGGGGGTTTCGTCTAAGTCAGCCCCAGCATTTT.

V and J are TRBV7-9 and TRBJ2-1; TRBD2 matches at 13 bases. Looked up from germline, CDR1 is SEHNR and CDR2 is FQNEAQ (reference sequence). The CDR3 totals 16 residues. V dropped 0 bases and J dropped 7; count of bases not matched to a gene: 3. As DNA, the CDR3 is TGTGCCAGCAGCTTAGCACTAGCGGGAGGGCCTAATGAGCAGTTCTTC. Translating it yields CASSLALAGGPNEQFF.

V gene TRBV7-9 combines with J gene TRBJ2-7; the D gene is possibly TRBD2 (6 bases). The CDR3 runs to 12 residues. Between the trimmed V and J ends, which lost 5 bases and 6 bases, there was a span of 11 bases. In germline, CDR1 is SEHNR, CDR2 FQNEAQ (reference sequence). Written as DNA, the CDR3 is TGTGCCAGCAGCCCCCCCGGGGGCGAGCAGTACTTC. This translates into CASSPPGGEQYF.

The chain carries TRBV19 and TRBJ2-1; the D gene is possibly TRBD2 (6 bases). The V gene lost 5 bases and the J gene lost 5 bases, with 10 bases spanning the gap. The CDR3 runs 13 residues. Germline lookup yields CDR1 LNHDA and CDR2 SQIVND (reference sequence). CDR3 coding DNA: TGTGCCAGTAGTGATAGCGGAGACAATGAGCAGTTCTTC. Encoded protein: CASSDSGDNEQFF.

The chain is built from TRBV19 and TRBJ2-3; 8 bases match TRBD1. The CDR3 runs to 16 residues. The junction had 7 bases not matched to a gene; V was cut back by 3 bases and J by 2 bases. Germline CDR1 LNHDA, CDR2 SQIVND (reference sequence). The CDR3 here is CASSMNRQGPTDTQYF. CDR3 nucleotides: TGTGCCAGTAGTATGAACCGACAGGGGCCCACAGATACGCAGTATTTT.

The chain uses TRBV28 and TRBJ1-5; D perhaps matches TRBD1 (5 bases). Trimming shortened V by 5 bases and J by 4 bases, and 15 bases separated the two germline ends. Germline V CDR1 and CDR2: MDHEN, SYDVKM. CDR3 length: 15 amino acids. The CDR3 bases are TGTGCCAGCAGTGAAACAGGTTCGCCTAATCAGCCCCAGCATTTT. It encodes CASSETGSPNQPQHF.

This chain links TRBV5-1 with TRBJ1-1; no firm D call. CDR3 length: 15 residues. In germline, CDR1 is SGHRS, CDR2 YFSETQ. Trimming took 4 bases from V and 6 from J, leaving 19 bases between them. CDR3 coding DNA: TGCGCCAGCAGCCCCAGGAGTGGGGAGTTACCTGAAGCTTTCTTT. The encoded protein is CASSPRSGELPEAFF.

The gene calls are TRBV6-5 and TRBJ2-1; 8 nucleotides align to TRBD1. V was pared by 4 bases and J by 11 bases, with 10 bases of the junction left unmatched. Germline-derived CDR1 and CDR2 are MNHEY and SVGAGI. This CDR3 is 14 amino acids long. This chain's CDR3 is CASSWGQVNPKQFF. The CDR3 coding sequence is TGTGCCAGCAGTTGGGGACAGGTCAATCCCAAGCAGTTCTTC.

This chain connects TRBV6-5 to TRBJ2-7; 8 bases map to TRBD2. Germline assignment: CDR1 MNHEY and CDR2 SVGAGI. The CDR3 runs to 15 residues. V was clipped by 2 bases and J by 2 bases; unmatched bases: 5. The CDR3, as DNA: TGTGCCAGCAGTTACGGCGGGAGGCCCACCTACGAGCAGTACTTC. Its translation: CASSYGGRPTYEQYF.

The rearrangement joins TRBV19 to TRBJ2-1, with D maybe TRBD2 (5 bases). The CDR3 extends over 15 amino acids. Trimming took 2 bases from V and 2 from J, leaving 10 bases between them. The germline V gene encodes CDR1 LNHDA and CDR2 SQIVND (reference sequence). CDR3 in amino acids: CASSISGYTYNEQFF. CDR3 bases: TGTGCCAGTAGTATATCGGGGTATACCTACAATGAGCAGTTCTTC. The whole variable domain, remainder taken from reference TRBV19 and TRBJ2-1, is DGGITQSPKYLFRKEGQNVTLSCEQNLNHDAMYWYRQDPGQGLRLIYYSQIVNDFQKGDIAEGYSVSREKKESFPLTVTSAQKNPTAFYLCASSISGYTYNEQFFGPGTRLTVL.

The CDR3 reads CASSPFGNEKLFF. The CDR3 coding sequence is TGTGCCAGCAGCCCGTTCGGGAATGAAAAACTGTTTTTT. V usage is TRBV6-6 and J usage is TRBJ1-4; no reliable D call. This CDR3 is 13 amino acids long. With 6 bases removed from V and 5 bases from J, the gap between germline ends came to 10 bases. Per germline, CDR1 MNHNY and CDR2 SVGAGI (reference sequence).

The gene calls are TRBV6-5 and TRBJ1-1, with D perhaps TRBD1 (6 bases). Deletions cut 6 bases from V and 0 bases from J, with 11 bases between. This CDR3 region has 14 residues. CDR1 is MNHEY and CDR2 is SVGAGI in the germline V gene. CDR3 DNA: TGTGCCAGCAGATTCGACAGGTTGAACACTGAAGCTTTCTTT. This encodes CASRFDRLNTEAFF.

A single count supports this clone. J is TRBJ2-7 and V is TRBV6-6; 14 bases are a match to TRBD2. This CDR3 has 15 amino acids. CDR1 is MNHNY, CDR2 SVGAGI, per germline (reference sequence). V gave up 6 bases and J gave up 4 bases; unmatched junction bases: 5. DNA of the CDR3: TGTGCCAGCAGCCCTAGACTAGCGGGAGGGTACGAGCAGTACTTC. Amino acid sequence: CASSPRLAGGYEQYF.

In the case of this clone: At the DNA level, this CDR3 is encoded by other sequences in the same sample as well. The CDR3 spells CASSLGPGINTEAFF. CDR3 coding DNA: TGCGCCAGCAGCTTGGGTCCAGGGATTAACACTGAAGCTTTCTTT. This sequence joins TRBV5-1 and TRBJ1-1; possible D gene TRBD1, 5 bases. V was clipped by 0 bases and J by 2 bases, with 11 bases between them. This CDR3 contains 15 residues. Germline V gene data show CDR1 as SGHRS and CDR2 as YFSETQ.

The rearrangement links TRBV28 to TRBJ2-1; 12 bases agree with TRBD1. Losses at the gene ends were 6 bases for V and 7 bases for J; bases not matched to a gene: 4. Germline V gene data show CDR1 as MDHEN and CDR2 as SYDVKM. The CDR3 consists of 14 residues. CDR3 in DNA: TGTGCCAGCAGGGGACAGGGGGCGAGTAATGAGCAGTTCTTC. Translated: CASRGQGASNEQFF.

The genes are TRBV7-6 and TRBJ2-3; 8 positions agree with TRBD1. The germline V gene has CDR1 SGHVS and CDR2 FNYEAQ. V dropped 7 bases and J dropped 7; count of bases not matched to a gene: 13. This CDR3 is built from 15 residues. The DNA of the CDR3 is TGTGCCAGCACCTCCACCGCGCAGGGGGCAAATACGCAGTATTTT. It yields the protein CASTSTAQGANTQYF.

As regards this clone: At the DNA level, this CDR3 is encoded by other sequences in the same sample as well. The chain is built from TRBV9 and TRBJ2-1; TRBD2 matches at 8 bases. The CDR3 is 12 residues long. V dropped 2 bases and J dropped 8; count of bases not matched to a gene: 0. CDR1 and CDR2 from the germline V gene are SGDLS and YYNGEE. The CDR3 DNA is TGTGCCAGCAGCGTCGGGGGGGATGAGCAGTTCTTC. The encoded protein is CASSVGGDEQFF.